This TCR beta chain is drawn from a study of T cell responses to AZD1222 COVID-19 vaccine. Regarding the study as a whole: Donors in the cohort were predominantly white British and more often female, and clonal diversity was possibly underestimated.

Comments on this clone: Its cognate antigen is unknown.

Clones were read by immunoSEQ multiplex PCR, and TCRdb kept only the in-frame ones, dropping some. This repertoire shows more than 85,000 clones, around 81% found once; its top ten account for around 4.6%. The TCR sequence derives from an adult in good health. The sequencing here drew on peripheral blood, taken on day 0 of AZD1222 vaccination.

The CDR3 DNA reads TGCGCCAGCAGCTTGGTCCCTAGCACAGATACGCAGTATTTT. It yields the protein CASSLVPSTDTQYF. The chain recombines TRBV5-1 with TRBJ2-3; D gene ambiguous. V shed 0 bases and J shed 0 bases, with 5 bases lying between them. This CDR3 is 14 amino acids long. Germline-derived CDR1 and CDR2 are SGHRS and YFSETQ.